This T cell receptor beta chain was captured in a study of vaccination effects on CD4 cells after COVID-19. On the study more broadly: Relative to the second dose, post-vaccine samples were obtained a median of 72 days later.

Assay used: immunoSEQ multiplex PCR; TCRdb lists only in-frame clones, some missing. The sample carries 57,000 or so clones, 73% recorded once. Viral peptide pools were used in the ViraFEST assay to expand antigen-specific CD4+ T cells, and sequencing came afterward. Following an approximately 10-day culture, CD4+ T cells were purified. BNT162b2 vaccine or mRNA-1273 vaccine was given to participants in two doses. Nucleocapsid antibodies stayed negative before and after vaccination, showing no earlier SARS-CoV-2 infection. Whole-study results and caveats: Researchers reported few convalescent patients and no early post-infection timepoints in the study. Clones induced by infection and by vaccine showed marked clonal contraction late after vaccination.

Concerning this clone itself: Its target is unknown.

Trimming pared 1 base from V and 0 bases from J, leaving 12 bases between. The CDR3 length is 16 residues. From germline, CDR1 is MGHRA and CDR2 YSYEKL. The clonotype comes from a human donor who received a COVID-19 vaccine. The sequences come from CD4+ T cells from PBMCs cultured with HCoV-229E spike peptides, collected after COVID-19 vaccination. V usage is TRBV4-1 and J usage is TRBJ1-2, with unresolved D. The CDR3 spells CASSQGMATSNYGYTF. The CDR3 DNA follows: TGCGCCAGCAGCCAAGGCATGGCGACCTCTAACTATGGCTACACCTTC.